This entry lists 29 T cell receptor beta chains sequenced from one sample in a study of vaccination effects on CD4 cells after COVID-19. Before sequencing, viral peptide pools were used by the ViraFEST assay to expand antigen-specific CD4+ T cells. Culture proceeded for 10 days, and CD4+ T cells were then isolated. The participants, recipients of two vaccine doses, got either BNT162b2 or mRNA-1273. Which antigens these TCRs recognize remains unknown. Libraries were prepared by immunoSEQ multiplex PCR; TCRdb keeps only in-frame clonotypes and omits some of them. The table includes approximately 23,000 clones, 70% to 75% detected once. The sample consisted of CD4+ T cells from PBMCs cultured with SARS-CoV-2 spike peptides, taken after COVID-19 vaccination. Source of these receptors: a human donor who received a COVID-19 vaccine.

The J gene is TRBJ1-6, the V gene TRBV10-3, with no clear D. Germline CDR1 ENHRY, CDR2 SYGVKD. Trimming took off 5 bases at V and 8 bases at J, with 16 bases between the two ends. The CDR3 has 15 amino acids. The CDR3 coding sequence is TGTGCCATCAGTCGAACCGGTGGAGGAGATTCACCCCTCCACTTT. Protein sequence: CAISRTGGGDSPLHF.

CDR3 protein: CASSDRGYGYTF. CDR3 sequence (DNA): TGTGCCAGCAGCGACCGGGGCTATGGCTACACCTTC. The J gene is TRBJ1-2, the V gene TRBV7-2; unclear D gene. V was pared by 5 bases and J by 4 bases, with 8 bases between. The germline CDR1 and CDR2 sequences are SGHTA and FQGNSA. This CDR3 comprises 12 residues.

This chain joins TRBV5-1 and TRBJ1-1, with TRBD1 as a possible D gene (6 bases). There are 13 residues in the CDR3. V lost 2 bases and J 5 bases, leaving 10 bases between the germline ends. Germline V gene data show CDR1 as SGHRS and CDR2 as YFSETQ. In nucleotides, the CDR3 is TGCGCCAGCAGCTTTGGCCAGGGGACTGAAGCTTTCTTT. This translates into CASSFGQGTEAFF. The full variable domain, rest sourced from reference TRBV5-1 and TRBJ1-1, is KAGVTQTPRYLIKTRGQQVTLSCSPISGHRSVSWYQQTPGQGLQFLFEYFSETQRNKGNFPGRFSGRQFSNSRSEMNVSTLELGDSALYLCASSFGQGTEAFFGQGTRLTVV.

This clone has a handful of counts. This chain uses TRBV18 with TRBJ1-1; D is undetermined. The CDR3 spans 12 residues. Germline-derived CDR1 and CDR2 are KGHSH and LQKENI. V lost 2 bases and J lost 4, with 5 bases in between. The CDR3 bases are TGTGCCAGCTCACCATGGGCCACTGAAGCTTTCTTT. Amino acids: CASSPWATEAFF.

The chain uses TRBV5-8 and TRBJ2-1; TRBD2 aligns across 9 bases. The V gene end was trimmed by 1 base and the J gene end by 4 bases; junction bases not matched to a gene: 6. Germline V gene lookup returns CDR1 SGHTS and CDR2 YDEGEE. The CDR3 extends over 16 amino acids. The CDR3 protein is CASSLFRGGVYNEQFF. The CDR3 coding sequence is TGTGCCAGCAGCTTGTTCCGCGGGGGGGTATACAATGAGCAGTTCTTC.

The rearrangement joins TRBV5-8 to TRBJ1-5, with D possibly matching TRBD1 (6 bases). Germline V gene data show CDR1 as SGHTS and CDR2 as YDEGEE. The CDR3 covers 13 residues. With 10 bases removed from V and 5 bases from J, the gap between germline ends came to 16 bases. The CDR3, as DNA: TGTGCCGGAGGGGGAAATTTTGATCAGCCCCAGCATTTT. The encoded protein is CAGGGNFDQPQHF.

The V and J genes are TRBV15 and TRBJ1-6; 8 bases align to TRBD1. Germline CDR1 and CDR2: LNHNV and YYDKDF (reference sequence). The CDR3 is 15 amino acids. Trimming at V came to 0 bases and at J to 6 bases, leaving 1 base not matched to a gene. As DNA, the CDR3 is TGTGCCACCAGCAGAGACAGGGGGCTTAATTCACCCCTCCACTTT. Encoded protein: CATSRDRGLNSPLHF.

The J gene is TRBJ2-5, the V gene TRBV14; 7 bases line up with TRBD2. The CDR3 is 17 amino acids. After removal of 1 base from V and 5 bases from J, the junction contained 13 bases not matched to a gene. Germline V gene sequence: CDR1 SGHDN, CDR2 FVKESK. As DNA, the CDR3 is TGTGCCAGCAGCCAAGTTGGGTGGACTAGTGCGGTCGAGACCCAGTACTTC. Protein sequence: CASSQVGWTSAVETQYF.

This chain joins TRBV19 and TRBJ2-1, with 7 bases matching TRBD1. The CDR3 sequence is 12 residues long. V gave up 8 bases and J gave up 7 bases; unmatched junction bases: 5. The germline CDR1 and CDR2 sequences are LNHDA and SQIVND (reference sequence). In DNA, the CDR3 is TGTGCCAGTTTAGACAGGGCAAATGAGCAGTTCTTC. This gives the protein CASLDRANEQFF.

The chain is built from TRBV3-1 (or the pseudogene TRBV3-2) and TRBJ2-3; D gene unclear. The germline CDR1 and CDR2 sequences are LGHDT and YNNKEL (reference sequence). V dropped 1 base and J dropped 5 bases, with 1 base sitting between them. This CDR3 is 11 amino acids long. The DNA for the CDR3 is TGTGCCAGCAGCCAAGTAGATACGCAGTATTTT. Residues: CASSQVDTQYF.

The chain combines TRBV2 with TRBJ2-1; weak D call: TRBD1 (6 bases). The CDR3 runs 12 residues. V was pared by 6 bases and J by 9 bases, with 12 bases between. Germline CDR1 SNHLY, CDR2 FYNNEI. The DNA of the CDR3 is TGTGCCAGCAGAGGGGACAAGGGTGAGCAGTTCTTC. This gives the protein CASRGDKGEQFF. The full variable domain, in which reference TRBV2 and TRBJ2-1 provide the parts outside the CDR3, is EPEVTQTPSHQVTQMGQEVILRCVPISNHLYFYWYRQILGQKVEFLVSFYNNEISEKSEIFDDQFSVERPDGSNFTLKIRSTKLEDSAMYFCASRGDKGEQFFGPGTRLTVL.

The chain employs TRBV5-8 and TRBJ1-3, with 7 bases that match TRBD1. The CDR3 totals 14 residues. Trimming at V came to 4 bases and at J to 4 bases, leaving 5 bases not matched to a gene. Germline values: CDR1 SGHTS, CDR2 YDEGEE. CDR3 coding DNA: TGTGCCAGCAGCGGAACAGGGGTCGGAAACACCATATATTTT. This encodes CASSGTGVGNTIYF.

This clone occurred a few times. Written as DNA, the CDR3 is TGTGCCAGCATTCCGACAGGGCGACAGCCCCAGCATTTT. Translated, it gives CASIPTGRQPQHF. The chain has TRBV6-5 and TRBJ1-5; 7 positions agree with TRBD1. J lost 7 bases, V lost 7 bases, and 7 bases had no gene match. Germline V gene data show CDR1 as MNHEY and CDR2 as SVGAGI. CDR3 length: 13 residues.

This clone was picked up one time. The chain couples TRBV5-6 to TRBJ1-4, with D possibly TRBD1 on 5 matching bases. CDR3 length: 15 amino acids. Germline CDR1 and CDR2: SGHDT and YYEEEE. Trimming shortened V by 4 bases and J by 6 bases, and 16 bases separated the two germline ends. CDR3 loop: CASSTTGTAHEKLFF. In DNA, the CDR3 is TGTGCCAGCAGCACAACCGGGACGGCCCATGAAAAACTGTTTTTT.

The rearrangement links TRBV19 to TRBJ2-2; possible D gene TRBD1, 6 bases. V was cut by 6 bases and J by 4 bases, with 15 bases left in between. CDR3 length: 15 residues. Per the germline V gene, CDR1 is LNHDA and CDR2 is SQIVND (reference sequence). CDR3 residues: CASRGGVTSTGELFF. CDR3 sequence (DNA): TGTGCCAGTAGAGGGGGAGTCACTTCCACCGGGGAGCTGTTTTTT.

This clone was detected a few times. The J gene is TRBJ1-1, the V gene TRBV4-1, with TRBD1 matching over 7 bases. V was pared by 3 bases and J by 3 bases, with 4 bases of the junction left unmatched. This CDR3 has 14 amino acids. Germline CDR1 and CDR2: MGHRA and YSYEKL. The CDR3: CASSHQGVDTEAFF. In DNA form, the CDR3 reads TGCGCCAGCAGCCATCAGGGGGTGGACACTGAAGCTTTCTTT.

The rearrangement uses TRBV4-1 and TRBJ2-7; maybe TRBD2 (5 bases). Germline V CDR1 and CDR2: MGHRA, YSYEKL. This CDR3 has 14 amino acids. Trimming left V 0 bases short and J 7 bases short, with 13 bases between. Here the CDR3 reads CASSQDRPRGEQYF. CDR3 DNA: TGCGCCAGCAGCCAAGATCGGCCTCGGGGAGAGCAGTACTTC.

The chain recombines TRBV6-4 with TRBJ1-3, with D perhaps matching TRBD1 (5 bases). V lost 0 bases and J lost 4, with 22 bases in between. CDR1 is MRHNA and CDR2 is SNTAGT in the germline V gene. The CDR3 spans 19 residues. In nucleotides, the CDR3 is TGTGCCAGCAGTGACTCTAGGTTTAGGGGCAGGGCCTCAGGAAACACCATATATTTT. Translated: CASSDSRFRGRASGNTIYF.

This rearrangement joins TRBV7-9 to TRBJ1-5, with no clear D. This CDR3 region has 14 residues. With 1 base removed from V and 6 bases from J, the gap between germline ends came to 10 bases. Per the germline V gene, CDR1 is SEHNR and CDR2 is FQNEAQ (reference sequence). The CDR3: CASSLGSLRQPQHF. The DNA for the CDR3 is TGTGCCAGCAGCTTAGGGAGTTTGCGTCAGCCCCAGCATTTT.

The DNA of the CDR3 is TGTGCCAGCAGTTACACGGGACAGCCTGGAAACACCATATATTTT. It encodes CASSYTGQPGNTIYF. The chain carries TRBV6-5 and TRBJ1-3; 7 bases are shared with TRBD1. Unmatched junction bases numbered 3, after V lost 2 bases and J lost 2 bases. The CDR3 is 15 amino acids. From germline, CDR1 is MNHEY and CDR2 SVGAGI.

The chain is built from TRBV25-1 and TRBJ2-3, with 10 bases aligning to TRBD2. This CDR3 has 17 residues. Germline V CDR1 and CDR2: MGHDK, SYGVNS. The junction had 11 bases not matched to a gene; V was cut back by 2 bases and J by 6 bases. The CDR3 sequence: CASSEGAWGAGGDTQYF. CDR3 nucleotide sequence: TGTGCCAGCAGTGAAGGGGCCTGGGGAGCGGGGGGGGATACGCAGTATTTT. Supplemented by reference TRBV25-1 and TRBJ2-3, the full variable domain reads EADIYQTPRYLVIGTGKKITLECSQTMGHDKMYWYQQDPGMELHLIHYSYGVNSTEKGDLSSESTVSRIRTEHFPLTLESARPSHTSQYLCASSEGAWGAGGDTQYFGPGTRLTVL.

This clone was seen more than once but under ten times. The V gene is TRBV7-9, the J gene TRBJ2-5, with 7 bases lining up with TRBD1. This CDR3 comprises 14 residues. Germline-derived CDR1 and CDR2 are SEHNR and FQNEAQ (reference sequence). V was pared by 5 bases and J by 5 bases, with 8 bases of the junction left unmatched. This CDR3 is CASSIQGFSETQYF. The CDR3 nucleotides are TGTGCCAGCAGCATACAGGGGTTCTCGGAGACCCAGTACTTC.

The J gene is TRBJ2-5, the V gene TRBV5-1; D may correspond to TRBD1 or TRBD2 (6 bases each). V was pared by 0 bases and J by 5 bases, with 17 bases between. This CDR3 region has 16 residues. From germline, CDR1 is SGHRS and CDR2 YFSETQ. CDR3 DNA sequence: TGCGCCAGCAGCTTGGCCGATTCGGGGGCAGGGGAGACCCAGTACTTC. Residues: CASSLADSGAGETQYF.

The genes are TRBV5-1 and TRBJ2-7, with D tentatively TRBD2 (5 bases). Trimming left V 4 bases short and J 6 bases short, with 20 bases between. This CDR3 region has 15 residues. CDR1 is SGHRS, CDR2 YFSETQ, per germline. This CDR3 is CASSLTGPSAGEQYF. In nucleotides, the CDR3 is TGCGCCAGCAGCCTTACGGGCCCCTCGGCGGGCGAGCAGTACTTC.

The rearrangement joins TRBV28 to TRBJ1-5, with D possibly TRBD1 on 5 matching bases. The ends were cut back, 1 base at V and 2 bases at J, with 21 bases in the middle. The V gene's germline CDR1 is MDHEN and CDR2 SYDVKM. The length of the CDR3 is 19 residues. The CDR3 nucleotides read TGTGCCAGCAGTTTATTGAGGAGGGGCGTGATTGTGCGCAATCAGCCCCAGCATTTT. As protein: CASSLLRRGVIVRNQPQHF.

The chain joins TRBV2 to TRBJ1-6, with D tentatively TRBD1 (5 bases). The germline CDR1 and CDR2 sequences are SNHLY and FYNNEI. Trimming removed 10 bases from V and 9 bases from J, with 22 bases in between. The CDR3 has 15 amino acids. CDR3 nucleotide sequence: TGTGCCACCAACCAGGGTACCGGAGGGATTTCACCCCTCCACTTT. Encoded protein: CATNQGTGGISPLHF.

The rearrangement joins TRBV9 to TRBJ1-2, with D uncertain. Germline V gives CDR1 SGDLS, CDR2 YYNGEE. V was pared by 1 base and J by 5 bases, with 6 bases between. The CDR3 totals 12 residues. The CDR3 coding sequence is TGTGCCAGCAGCGTACAGAAGTATGGCTACACCTTC. Protein: CASSVQKYGYTF.

The chain links TRBV19 to TRBJ2-1; D remains unclear. Germline CDR1 LNHDA, CDR2 SQIVND (reference sequence). This CDR3 region has 14 residues. V was shortened by 6 bases and J by 5 bases, with 14 bases between the two germline ends. CDR3 in DNA: TGTGCCAGTAGGAGATCTCAGCAAAACAATGAGCAGTTCTTC. This gives the protein CASRRSQQNNEQFF.

By proportion, this clone is medium-sized. The gene calls are TRBV12-3 or TRBV12-4 and TRBJ1-3; D perhaps matches TRBD1 (5 bases). The V and J ends lost 7 bases and 7 bases respectively, with 11 bases between them. The CDR3 is 12 residues long. The CDR3 DNA is TGTGCCAGCATTGGGGGGAGGAACACCATATATTTT. It codes for CASIGGRNTIYF.